This T cell receptor (beta chain) was documented in a study of blood T cells in healthy people across ages (dated by TCRdb to the mid-2010s). In terms of the full investigation: In model experiments, template switching captured about one uniquely barcoded TCR beta cDNA molecule for every two T cells. The study measured age-related changes in TCR beta repertoire diversity using deep sequencing normalized with unique cDNA molecular identifiers. The donors were split into four age groups: young (average about 16 years), middle-aged (more than 35), aged (over 55) and long-lived (roughly 86). To avoid experimental bias, donors of different ages were spread randomly across the sequencing lanes. For two donors (one aged 18 to 29 and one aged 80 or older), the study analyzed two additional independent replicas of 1 million unique cDNA reads from the same blood draw. The paper as a whole reports these results and caveats: Donor CMV infection status was unknown, potentially confounding age-related changes in expanded clonotypes. Observed TCR beta diversity correlated strongly with the percentage of naive T cells measured by flow cytometry. Compared with the aged group, more naive CD4+ T cells, fewer expanded clones and increased TCR diversity were shown by the long-lived group, suggesting age selection. Estimates of total diversity based on one million sequenced T cells were considered lower bounds and underestimates. Because profiling used bulk unsorted PBMCs, naive and antigen-experienced compartments could not be compared conclusively. As age increased, observed TCR beta diversity per million T cells dropped in a roughly linear way, and a significant reduction was already evident by age about 36.

About this clonotype: Its antigen is unknown. Per-nucleotide qualities are absent, and no much larger clonotype sits a single base away.

Libraries were built with 5' RACE. The run used an Illumina HiSeq 2500. A second PCR of roughly 7 to 12 cycles was run with a J-beta primer mix and a sample-barcoded 5' primer. A unique molecular identifier was introduced onto each TCR beta cDNA molecule by a template-switch 5' adaptor carrying 12 random nucleotides. Each sample yielded at least 3 million CDR3-containing paired-end reads. First-strand cDNA synthesis was performed from all RNA using the Mint cDNA synthesis kit, with priming by a TRBC-specific oligonucleotide. After uracil-DNA glycosylase treatment, a first 18-cycle PCR used universal primers M1SS and BC2_uni_R on all cDNA. In the paper's pipeline: For normalization, 1 million high-quality reads were randomly selected from each sample, with every read carrying a distinct molecular identifier. Reads with shared molecular identifiers were discarded instead of being binned into consensus sequences. MiTCR, with a Q25 quality threshold and the strictest error-elimination algorithm, was used for CDR3 identification, clonotype clustering and error correction. Lower-bound total TCR beta diversity was estimated with a nonparametric unseen species model using Euler transformation. Through fastp at Q25 and MiXCR, TCRdb rebuilt clones from the public reads, retaining in-frame beta chains. CDR3 protein duplicates are merged, each entry listing the most common genes and DNA. The V and J calls reflect TCRdb's pipeline rather than the authors' work. The sample yields more than 1,400,000 distinct CDR3 sequences; around 39% were counted once. Roughly 7.9% of the sample comes from the top ten.

The donors were 40 or so Caucasian individuals from Russia, aged roughly 6 to 100 years, who were systemically healthy. Around 9.9 milliliters of peripheral blood were collected from each donor into EDTA-treated Vacutainer tubes. Ficoll-Paque density-gradient centrifugation was used to isolate PBMCs, with at least 7 million per sample. Trizol reagent was used to extract total RNA from the PBMCs, yielding at least 6 micrograms per sample. Naive CD45RAhigh/CD27high T cell percentages were measured by flow cytometry on a PBMC aliquot from every donor. V is trimmed back by 5 bases and J by 1 base, and the junction contains 7 bases that no gene match accounts for. The CDR1 and CDR2 encoded by the germline V gene (reference sequence) are MNHEY and SMNVEV. Including cysteine and phenylalanine, the CDR3 has 16 amino acids. The retained sequence is limited to the CDR3, 48 bases, with the frame set at the first base.

The chain links TRBV27 with TRBJ2-5, and 10 junction bases match TRBD1. Sequenced sample: blood. This TCR was sampled from a woman aged 18-29 years in good health. The CDR3 sequence is CASSASGQGFQETQYF. The nucleotides are TGTGCCAGCAGTGCTTCGGGACAGGGGTTCCAAGAGACCCAGTACTTC.